This passage covers 32 T cell receptor beta chains from one sample sequenced in a study of CD8 T cells in ankylosing spondylitis. From the 5' RACE reads, TCRdb called clonotypes with MiXCR, one entry per CDR3 protein. The data contain roughly 250,000 distinct CDR3 sequences, 10% of them singletons. The sample taken for sequencing was blood, either unsorted or a sorted T cell fraction (not recorded which). All receptors come from a male donor with ankylosing spondylitis or in good health (not recorded which).

The V call is TRBV20-1, the J call TRBJ2-5; D call uncertain. Looked up from germline, CDR1 is DFQATT and CDR2 is SNEGSKA (reference sequence). The CDR3 spans 13 residues. Trimming stripped 4 bases from V and 3 bases from J, with 12 bases between. CDR3 region: CSAIAVAKETQYF. The CDR3 DNA is TGCAGTGCTATAGCAGTGGCTAAAGAGACCCAGTACTTC.

This clonotype came up many times. V and J are TRBV3-1 and TRBJ2-7, with 7 positions matching TRBD1. The CDR3 consists of 15 residues. After removal of 6 bases from V and 6 bases from J, the junction contained 14 bases not matched to a gene. The V gene's germline CDR1 is LGHDT and CDR2 YNNKEL (reference sequence). This CDR3 is CASRQTGNYDREQYF. CDR3 coding DNA: TGTGCCAGCAGGCAGACAGGGAACTACGACCGCGAGCAGTACTTC.

The gene calls are TRBV7-9 and TRBJ2-1, with D perhaps TRBD1 (6 bases). The CDR3 has 11 amino acids. Germline V CDR1 and CDR2: SEHNR, FQNEAQ (reference sequence). The ends were cut back, 7 bases at V and 10 bases at J, with 11 bases in the middle. The chain's CDR3 is CASILDREQFF. The DNA of the CDR3 is TGTGCCAGCATCCTGGACAGAGAGCAGTTCTTC. The entire variable domain, with the rest obtained from reference TRBV7-9 and TRBJ2-1, is as follows: DTGVSQNPRHKITKRGQNVTFRCDPISEHNRLYWYRQTLGQGPEFLTYFQNEAQLEKSRLLSDRFSAERPKGSFSTLEIQRTEQGDSAMYLCASILDREQFFGPGTRLTVL.

This clonotype has ten or more counts. V is TRBV12-3 or TRBV12-4 and J is TRBJ2-1; 7 nucleotides line up with TRBD2. The CDR3 loop spans 14 amino acids. The V gene end was trimmed by 6 bases and the J gene end by 2 bases; junction bases not matched to a gene: 4. The CDR3 sequence is CASRIAGPYNEQFF. In nucleotides, the CDR3 is TGTGCCAGCAGGATAGCGGGCCCCTACAATGAGCAGTTCTTC.

Many counts were recorded for this clonotype. The chain carries TRBV7-9 and TRBJ2-7; D is uncertain. The CDR3 contains 11 residues. Germline lookup yields CDR1 SEHNR and CDR2 FQNEAQ (reference sequence). V was trimmed by 4 bases and J by 3 bases, leaving 4 bases between them. The CDR3 here is CASSSYYEQYF. In DNA form, the CDR3 reads TGTGCCAGCAGCTCTTACTACGAGCAGTACTTC.

This clonotype was counted many times. The rearrangement joins TRBV10-3 to TRBJ1-1; TRBD1 matches 9 bases. There are 16 residues in the CDR3. Germline values: CDR1 ENHRY, CDR2 SYGVKD. The J segment lost 1 base and the V segment lost 6 bases, leaving 9 bases of the junction unmatched. CDR3 bases: TGTGCCATCAGGGCGGGACAGGGCGCGAAGAACACTGAAGCTTTCTTT. This gives the protein CAIRAGQGAKNTEAFF.

This clonotype was picked up many times. The chain has TRBV12-3 or TRBV12-4 and TRBJ2-1, with D perhaps TRBD2 (7 bases). V lost 6 bases to trimming and J lost 8 bases, with 20 bases between them. This CDR3 spans 15 amino acids. CDR3 amino acids: CASRPQGRGGDEQFF. CDR3 bases: TGTGCCAGCAGGCCCCAGGGGAGGGGGGGTGATGAGCAGTTCTTC.

This clonotype came up many times. V and J are TRBV7-2 and TRBJ1-1; D is uncertain. This CDR3 has 16 amino acids. The V end lost 4 bases, the J end lost 1 base, and 16 bases lay between the germline ends. Germline V gene lookup returns CDR1 SGHTA and CDR2 FQGNSA. CDR3 DNA: TGTGCCAGCAGCTATCCCAAGGGTGCACCGAACACTGAAGCTTTCTTT. Its translation: CASSYPKGAPNTEAFF.

V is TRBV11-2 and J is TRBJ2-1; D may match TRBD1 or TRBD2 (6 bases each). Germline lookup yields CDR1 SGHAT and CDR2 FQNNGV. V lost 4 bases and J lost 1, with 20 bases in between. CDR3 length equals 18 residues. The DNA for the CDR3 is TGTGCCAGCAGCTCTGACCATCTGGGGGGCCAGTCCTACAATGAGCAGTTCTTC. Amino acid sequence: CASSSDHLGGQSYNEQFF.

Ten or more counts support this clonotype. The chain couples TRBV5-6 to TRBJ2-2; no firm D call. The CDR3 extends over 13 amino acids. Germline loops: CDR1 SGHDT, CDR2 YYEEEE. Trimming pared 2 bases from V and 5 bases from J, leaving 7 bases between. CDR3 bases: TGTGCCAGCAGCTTTGGTGGGACCGGGGAGCTGTTTTTT. Translated, it gives CASSFGGTGELFF.

This clonotype has a count of ten or more. The rearrangement uses TRBV20-1 and TRBJ2-5; D is unresolved. V was cut by 3 bases and J by 4 bases, with 9 bases left in between. Germline-derived CDR1 and CDR2 are DFQATT and SNEGSKA (reference sequence). The length of the CDR3 is 12 residues. CDR3 coding DNA: TGCAGTGCTAGTATTATGGGAGAGACCCAGTACTTC. This codes for CSASIMGETQYF.

The chain carries TRBV29-1 and TRBJ1-6; D is uncertain. Germline loops: CDR1 SQVTM, CDR2 ANQGSEA. The V gene lost 5 bases and the J gene lost 0 bases, with 8 bases spanning the gap. The CDR3 has 14 amino acids. The CDR3: CSVSTSSYNSPLHF. CDR3 nucleotide sequence: TGCAGCGTTTCAACAAGCTCCTATAATTCACCCCTCCACTTT.

The genes are TRBV7-9 and TRBJ1-1; weak D call: TRBD1 (6 bases). This CDR3 is built from 13 residues. V was pared by 5 bases and J by 2 bases, with 9 bases between. CDR1 is SEHNR and CDR2 is FQNEAQ in the germline V gene (reference sequence). The CDR3 coding sequence is TGTGCCAGCAGCCCCGGGACAAACACTGAAGCTTTCTTT. Its translation is CASSPGTNTEAFF.

This chain joins TRBV6-1 and TRBJ2-1, with a possible D match to TRBD1 (6 bases). Germline V gives CDR1 MNHNS, CDR2 SASEGT. V lost 4 bases and J 1 base, leaving 11 bases between the germline ends. The length of the CDR3 is 15 residues. CDR3 in amino acids: CASSADRSSYNEQFF. The CDR3 nucleotides are TGTGCCAGCAGTGCCGACAGGTCATCCTACAATGAGCAGTTCTTC.

This clonotype came up many times. The chain uses TRBV30 and TRBJ1-1, with unresolved D. Germline CDR1 is GTSNPN and CDR2 is SVGIG (reference sequence). The CDR3 has 11 residues. Deletions cut 0 bases from V and 6 bases from J, with 5 bases between. As DNA, the CDR3 is TGTGCCTGGAGTGTTAAGGCTGAAGCTTTCTTT. It encodes CAWSVKAEAFF.

This clonotype was seen many times. The chain uses TRBV27 and TRBJ2-7; TRBD1 aligns across 8 bases. Germline CDR1 reads MNHEY; CDR2 reads SMNVEV (reference sequence). The CDR3 is 16 residues long. Trimming cost V 9 bases and J 3 bases; bases outside gene matches: 16. The CDR3 protein is CASTGQVSPKGYEQYF. In DNA form, the CDR3 reads TGTGCCAGTACGGGACAGGTCTCACCCAAAGGCTACGAGCAGTACTTC.

This clonotype was picked up many times. The rearrangement links TRBV7-8 to TRBJ1-6; D is ambiguous. CDR3 size: 14 residues. Germline CDR1 reads SGHVS; CDR2 reads FQNEAQ. V shed 0 bases and J shed 10 bases, with 10 bases lying between them. CDR3 sequence (DNA): TGTGCCAGCAGCTTAGCGTCTTTGGGGTCACCCCTCCACTTT. Amino acids: CASSLASLGSPLHF.

J is TRBJ1-2 and V is TRBV9, with D perhaps TRBD1 (5 bases). Trimming shortened V by 9 bases and J by 6 bases, and 15 bases separated the two germline ends. Per germline, CDR1 SGDLS and CDR2 YYNGEE. The CDR3 contains 12 residues. CDR3 sequence: CATSAGEDGYTF. In DNA, the CDR3 is TGTGCCACGTCAGCGGGGGAGGATGGCTACACCTTC.

In its sample, this clonotype was seen many times. The chain joins TRBV15 to TRBJ2-7; 10 bases agree with TRBD1. Germline CDR1 and CDR2: LNHNV and YYDKDF (reference sequence). The CDR3 contains 17 residues. The J segment lost 7 bases and the V segment lost 0 bases, leaving 12 bases of the junction unmatched. The CDR3 protein is CATSREPTGTGVREQYF. CDR3 sequence (DNA): TGTGCCACCAGCAGAGAGCCAACCGGGACAGGGGTTCGGGAGCAGTACTTC.

This clonotype was seen at least ten times. The rearrangement links TRBV12-3 or TRBV12-4 to TRBJ2-6, with D possibly being TRBD1 (6 bases). The V gene lost 7 bases and the J gene lost 1 base, with 11 bases spanning the gap. The CDR3 length is 15 residues. For the CDR3, the DNA is TGTGCCAGCAAAACAGGGTTATCTGGGGCCAACGTCCTGACTTTC. Translation: CASKTGLSGANVLTF.

This clonotype was observed many times. This chain links TRBV3-1 with TRBJ2-5; 10 bases agree with TRBD1. V was clipped by 2 bases and J by 8 bases; unmatched bases: 5. The germline V gene encodes CDR1 LGHDT and CDR2 YNNKEL (reference sequence). CDR3 length equals 14 residues. The CDR3 sequence: CASSQQGQGRTQYF. CDR3 nucleotide sequence: TGTGCCAGCAGCCAACAGGGACAGGGGAGAACCCAGTACTTC.

This clonotype came up many times. This rearrangement joins TRBV5-1 to TRBJ2-7, with 8 bases aligning to TRBD2. The CDR3 length is 15 residues. Germline V gene data show CDR1 as SGHRS and CDR2 as YFSETQ. Germline trimming cut 0 bases from V and 2 bases from J; bases unmatched to any gene: 4. The CDR3 region is CASSLVRGGPYEQYF. DNA for the CDR3: TGCGCCAGCAGCTTGGTTCGGGGGGGGCCCTACGAGCAGTACTTC.

The chain links TRBV28 to TRBJ2-4; tentatively, D is TRBD2 (5 bases). Germline CDR1 reads MDHEN; CDR2 reads SYDVKM. This CDR3 comprises 12 residues. Trimming pared 3 bases from V and 9 bases from J, leaving 9 bases between. CDR3 nucleotide sequence: TGTGCCAGCAGTTTCTCCCGGGGCATTCAGTACTTC. Translating gives CASSFSRGIQYF.

This clonotype showed up many times. The chain is built from TRBV20-1 and TRBJ1-1; 7 bases align to TRBD1. Germline V gene data show CDR1 as DFQATT and CDR2 as SNEGSKA (reference sequence). The CDR3 loop spans 14 amino acids. V was pared by 0 bases and J by 4 bases, with 5 bases of the junction left unmatched. CDR3 protein: CSARDPQGSTEAFF. The CDR3 region has the DNA TGCAGTGCTAGAGACCCACAGGGGAGCACTGAAGCTTTCTTT.

This clonotype was counted at least ten times. The V gene is TRBV9, the J gene TRBJ2-1; tentatively, D is TRBD2 (6 bases). The length of the CDR3 is 17 residues. The V end was cut by 4 bases, the J end by 0 bases, with 17 bases between. Germline-derived CDR1 and CDR2 are SGDLS and YYNGEE. As DNA, the CDR3 is TGTGCCAGCAGCCCCGGAGGTGGGAGGAGCTCCTACAATGAGCAGTTCTTC. Translation gives CASSPGGGRSSYNEQFF.

The sample holds many counts of this clonotype. The chain recombines TRBV12-3 or TRBV12-4 with TRBJ2-2; D unresolved. The CDR3 consists of 14 residues. V gave up 3 bases and J gave up 3 bases, with 8 bases separating them. The CDR3 loop reads CASSLERDTGELFF. The CDR3 DNA sequence: TGTGCCAGCAGTTTGGAGCGAGACACCGGGGAGCTGTTTTTT.

The J gene is TRBJ1-1, the V gene TRBV18; TRBD1 matches at 8 bases. The CDR3 length is 15 residues. V lost 2 bases to trimming and J lost 3 bases; unmatched junction nucleotides: 5. The V gene's germline CDR1 is KGHSH and CDR2 LQKENI. The CDR3 loop reads CASSPDRGGDTEAFF. The CDR3 bases are TGTGCCAGCTCACCAGACAGGGGAGGCGACACTGAAGCTTTCTTT.

This clonotype was picked up many times. The J gene is TRBJ2-2, the V gene TRBV20-1; unclear D gene. V was pared by 8 bases and J by 0 bases, with 10 bases between. The V gene's germline CDR1 is DFQATT and CDR2 SNEGSKA (reference sequence). The CDR3 covers 13 residues. The DNA of the CDR3 is TGCAGTTTCCAGATATCGAACACCGGGGAGCTGTTTTTT. It specifies CSFQISNTGELFF.

This clonotype appeared a few times. Germline and junction disagree at one end, which may indicate a read error. The rearrangement uses TRBV20-1 and TRBJ2-5, with D perhaps TRBD2 (5 bases). CDR1 and CDR2 (germline): DFQATT, SNEGSKA (reference sequence). The CDR3 covers 13 residues. Written as DNA, the CDR3 is TGCAGTGCCGTCCGAGGGTACCACGAGACCCAGTACTTC. Its translation is CSAVRGYHETQYF.

This clonotype was found many times. The chain uses TRBV7-9 and TRBJ1-4, with TRBD1 matching over 7 bases. Germline V gives CDR1 SEHNR, CDR2 FQNEAQ (reference sequence). J was trimmed by 3 bases and V by 3 bases; bases with no gene match: 1. The CDR3 covers 14 residues. This CDR3 reads CASSFQGANEKLFF. The CDR3 DNA follows: TGTGCCAGCAGCTTCCAGGGGGCTAATGAAAAACTGTTTTTT.

The chain recombines TRBV4-2 with TRBJ1-4; D may be TRBD1 (5 bases). The germline V gene encodes CDR1 LGHNA and CDR2 YNFKEQ. V lost 3 bases and J lost 5, with 13 bases in between. The CDR3 extends over 15 amino acids. The CDR3 protein is CASSQPPRGNEKLFF. In DNA form, the CDR3 reads TGTGCCAGCAGCCAGCCCCCCCGGGGGAATGAAAAACTGTTTTTT.

This clonotype was detected only a few times. This chain uses TRBV12-3 or TRBV12-4 with TRBJ2-2, with D maybe TRBD2 (5 bases). The CDR3 is made up of 14 amino acids. Deletions cut 0 bases from V and 6 bases from J, with 8 bases between. CDR3 amino acids: CASSLAEESGELFF. The DNA for the CDR3 is TGTGCCAGCAGTTTAGCGGAGGAATCCGGGGAGCTGTTTTTT.